The T cell receptor (beta chain) under discussion was sequenced for a study of post-analysis software for immune sequencing data. Study-level information: Relapsing-remitting, secondary progressive and progressive-relapsing courses of multiple sclerosis were included.

Sequencing libraries made from TCR beta cDNA carried unique molecular identifiers. The T cell input of about 0.95 to 11 million gave approximately 500,000 cDNA molecules. One entry per CDR3 protein results from TCRdb running MiXCR on the PCR reads. This repertoire shows 750,000 to 950,000 distinct CDR3 sequences, roughly 46% found once; its top ten account for just under 5%. Study-wide points: Patients with multiple sclerosis recorded significantly lower normalized Chao1 diversity than controls, the study found. When the samples were clustered directly with F measure, those that had been prepared in the same batch showed strong co-clustering.

Notes on this clonotype: Antigen: not known.

This sequence was found in a girl aged 5-17 years with multiple sclerosis. The specimen sequenced was blood.

The CDR3 reads CASSLGSLQDRDDYGYTF. CDR3 sequence (DNA): TGTGCCAGCAGCTTAGGGTCCCTCCAAGACAGGGACGACTATGGCTACACCTTC. The chain recombines TRBV7-8 with TRBJ1-2; TRBD1 matches 7 bases. CDR1 SGHVS and CDR2 FQNEAQ come from the germline V gene. The CDR3 extends over 18 amino acids. V shed 1 base, J shed 3 bases, and the junction held 14 bases outside the gene matches. Complete variable domain (other parts from reference TRBV7-8 and TRBJ1-2): GAGVSQSPRYKVAKRGQDVALRCDPISGHVSLFWYQQALGQGPEFLTYFQNEAQLDKSGLPSDRFFAERPEGSVSTLKIQRTQQEDSAVYLCASSLGSLQDRDDYGYTFGSGTRLTVV.